Described below is a single TCR beta chain sequence and its context. This entry is derived from a study of control samples from healthy donors and cancer patients. Profiling relied on immunoSEQ multiplex PCR, and the TCRdb table lists in-frame clones only, not all of them. This table lists 150,000 to 200,000 clones. J gave up 2 bases and V 5 bases, and 8 bases lay outside the gene matches. Germline V gene lookup returns CDR1 MDHEN and CDR2 SYDVKM. The CDR3 length is 15 residues. The chain links TRBV28 to TRBJ2-7; 8 nucleotides line up with TRBD1. The receptor comes from a woman aged 30 to 39 in good health. Input material: blood. CDR3 protein: CASSTVTGAAYEQYF. CDR3 in DNA: TGTGCCAGCAGTACCGTGACAGGGGCGGCCTACGAGCAGTACTTC.